This TCR beta chain was recorded in a study of T cell clonotyping in hematopoietic cell transplantation. Study conclusions and caveats: Pathologically expanded recipient clonotypes increased progressively from day 30 to day 180 as diversity fell. Few recipient clonotypes overlapped donors; over 95% were de novo at given depth.

Sequencing was performed with immunoSEQ multiplex PCR; in TCRdb, only in-frame clones are kept and a portion is missing. Here the sample spans approximately 9,300 clones, around 80% being singletons. The V gene lost 3 bases and the J gene lost 6 bases, with 15 bases spanning the gap. From germline, CDR1 is SGHAT and CDR2 FQNNGV. CDR3 length equals 14 residues. Recipient blood drawn about 28 days pretransplant and days 30, 100, 180 after. Regarding this clone: Its target is unknown.

The receptor's source is a male patient aged 55 to 70 who had an allogeneic stem cell transplant from an unrelated donor, so the T cells may come from the graft donor. Some clones in this sample may be carry-over from other donors' samples. The V gene is TRBV11-2, the J gene TRBJ2-7; TRBD2 might be the D (6 bases). The sequencing here drew on PBMCs, taken at the time of graft-versus-host disease after allogeneic stem cell transplant. CDR3: CASSFAGGGTEQYF. In DNA, the CDR3 is TGTGCCAGCAGCTTTGCGGGTGGGGGGACCGAGCAGTACTTC.